This passage covers 32 T cell receptor beta chains from one sample sequenced in a study of response to subunit inactivated influenza vaccine (dated by TCRdb to between 2018 and 2020). Receptor amplification or capture employed RT-PCR. The sequencer listed for this sample is Illumina HiSeq 2500. Starting from the raw public reads, TCRdb applied fastp trimming at Q25, assembled clones with MiXCR and retained in-frame beta chains. Entries are consolidated by CDR3 protein sequence, retaining the most common genes and DNA. The sample has about 650,000 distinct CDR3 sequences on record, approximately 14% of them singletons. The leading ten clones occupy approximately 7.6% of the sample. The sample consisted of PBMCs from blood, taken less than 15 days before vaccination. All receptors derive from a man aged 50-60 years who received an inactivated influenza vaccine. Donor details come from another sample of the same person, matched by shared clones.

J is TRBJ2-4 and V is TRBV7-9; D remains unclear. The CDR3 is 12 residues long. The germline V gene has CDR1 SEHNR and CDR2 FQNEAQ (reference sequence). V dropped 5 bases and J dropped 9 bases, with 11 bases sitting between them. The CDR3 bases are TGTGCCAGCAGCCCCAAACAGTTCATTCAGTACTTC. It specifies CASSPKQFIQYF.

This clonotype was counted only a few times. This rearrangement joins TRBV20-1 to TRBJ2-1; D possibly corresponds to TRBD2 (6 bases). This CDR3 region has 13 residues. Trimming took 1 base from V and 10 from J, leaving 14 bases between them. Germline lookup yields CDR1 DFQATT and CDR2 SNEGSKA (reference sequence). CDR3 coding DNA: TGCAGTGCTAGAGGAGGAGGGGTCGGCGAGCAGTTCTTC. Its protein product is CSARGGGVGEQFF.

The J gene is TRBJ2-6, the V gene TRBV5-1; D remains unclear. The germline V and J ends were trimmed by 1 base and 0 bases, with 8 bases remaining between them. The CDR3 is made up of 16 amino acids. CDR1 and CDR2 (germline): SGHRS, YFSETQ. For the CDR3, the DNA is TGCGCCAGCAGCTTGACAGTTCACTCTGGGGCCAACGTCCTGACTTTC. Translation: CASSLTVHSGANVLTF.

In its sample, this clonotype was seen once. The chain combines TRBV12-3 or TRBV12-4 with TRBJ2-1, with 11 bases fitting TRBD1. The trim removed 5 bases at V and 3 bases at J, leaving 18 bases unmatched. This CDR3 is 20 amino acids long. CDR3 amino acids: CASSLRDRGDIKYVYNEQFF. CDR3 DNA sequence: TGTGCCAGCAGTCTCCGGGACAGGGGGGACATTAAGTATGTCTACAATGAGCAGTTCTTC.

This clonotype was observed many times. The chain joins TRBV4-3 to TRBJ2-7; TRBD2 agrees at 11 bases. J gave up 3 bases and V 3 bases, and 4 bases lay outside the gene matches. There are 15 residues in the CDR3. Per the germline V gene, CDR1 is LGHNA and CDR2 is YSLEER. The CDR3 DNA reads TGCGCCAGCAGCCAGGGGACTAGCGGCCACTACGAGCAGTACTTC. This gives the protein CASSQGTSGHYEQYF.

V is TRBV20-1 and J is TRBJ2-7, with D tentatively TRBD1 or TRBD2 (7 bases each). V was trimmed by 0 bases and J by 3 bases, leaving 18 bases between them. The CDR3 loop spans 16 amino acids. The germline V gene encodes CDR1 DFQATT and CDR2 SNEGSKA (reference sequence). The CDR3 is CSARDLRGGQVYEQYF. The CDR3 bases are TGCAGTGCTAGAGATCTCAGGGGGGGACAAGTCTACGAGCAGTACTTC.

This clonotype showed up just a few times. This chain joins TRBV5-5 and TRBJ2-1; 11 bases agree with TRBD1. The CDR3 length is 16 residues. J lost 9 bases, V lost 4 bases, and 12 bases had no gene match. Germline CDR1 and CDR2: SGHKS and YYEKEE (reference sequence). This CDR3 reads CASSQRWGQGGGEQFF. As DNA, the CDR3 is TGTGCCAGCAGCCAGAGGTGGGGACAGGGGGGAGGTGAGCAGTTCTTC.

V and J are TRBV12-3 or TRBV12-4 and TRBJ1-2; 7 bases align to TRBD1. This CDR3 spans 14 amino acids. V shed 7 bases, J shed 6 bases, and the junction held 11 bases outside the gene matches. CDR3 sequence: CASKPTGSAHGYTF. The CDR3 nucleotides are TGTGCCAGCAAGCCGACAGGGAGCGCCCATGGCTACACCTTC.

This chain connects TRBV7-2 to TRBJ2-5; no definite D call. With 5 bases removed from V and 9 bases from J, the gap between germline ends came to 13 bases. The CDR3 has 12 amino acids. CDR1 is SGHTA and CDR2 is FQGNSA in the germline V gene. CDR3 in amino acids: CASSLLSEAQYF. CDR3 nucleotides: TGTGCCAGCAGCCTGTTATCCGAGGCCCAGTACTTC. Together with reference TRBV7-2 and TRBJ2-5, the CDR3 gives the full variable domain: GAGVSQSPSNKVTEKGKDVELRCDPISGHTALYWYRQSLGQGLEFLIYFQGNSAPDKSGLPSDRFSAERTGGSVSTLTIQRTQQEDSAVYLCASSLLSEAQYFGPGTRLLVL.

This clonotype was seen a handful of times. This chain joins TRBV10-3 and TRBJ1-1; D might be TRBD1 (6 bases). CDR3 length equals 13 residues. Trimming removed 5 bases at V and 4 bases at J, with 11 bases between. From germline, CDR1 is ENHRY and CDR2 SYGVKD. CDR3 amino acids: CAISKTGSTEAFF. In DNA form, the CDR3 reads TGTGCCATCAGTAAGACAGGTAGCACTGAAGCTTTCTTT.

This clonotype was recorded many times. This rearrangement joins TRBV11-1 to TRBJ2-5; D is unclear. The germline CDR1 and CDR2 sequences are SGHAT and FQDESV (reference sequence). The CDR3 has 13 amino acids. With 5 bases removed from V and 5 bases from J, the gap between germline ends came to 12 bases. This CDR3 reads CASSPRFGETQYF. In nucleotides, the CDR3 is TGTGCCAGCAGCCCCCGGTTTGGGGAGACCCAGTACTTC.

This clonotype turned up a few times. The chain employs TRBV5-1 and TRBJ1-1; 7 bases fit TRBD1. This CDR3 has 15 amino acids. V trimming: 2 bases; J trimming: 1 base; junction bases outside the gene matches: 5. From germline, CDR1 is SGHRS and CDR2 YFSETQ. Here the CDR3 reads CASSFAGGRNTEAFF. CDR3 in DNA: TGCGCCAGCAGCTTTGCAGGGGGTCGGAACACTGAAGCTTTCTTT.

This chain links TRBV27 with TRBJ2-3; 14 bases agree with TRBD2. The germline V gene encodes CDR1 MNHEY and CDR2 SMNVEV (reference sequence). CDR3 size: 15 residues. The ends lost 8 bases at V and 6 bases at J; junction bases unmatched: 7. The CDR3: CASRRLAGGSDTQYF. The CDR3 DNA follows: TGTGCCAGCCGCCGACTAGCGGGGGGGAGCGATACGCAGTATTTT.

The gene calls are TRBV20-1 and TRBJ2-7; D assignment may be TRBD1 or TRBD2 (6 bases each). The V gene lost 6 bases and the J gene lost 0 bases, with 18 bases spanning the gap. The germline gives CDR1 DFQATT, CDR2 SNEGSKA (reference sequence). The CDR3 runs 15 residues. Here the CDR3 DNA reads TGCAGTGCAGAGGGTACAGGGAGGAGCTCCTACGAGCAGTACTTC. As protein: CSAEGTGRSSYEQYF.

The V and J genes are TRBV6-6 and TRBJ2-2; the D gene is possibly TRBD2 (6 bases). V gave up 2 bases and J gave up 5 bases, with 6 bases separating them. The germline gives CDR1 MNHNY, CDR2 SVGAGI (reference sequence). CDR3 length: 13 residues. DNA of the CDR3: TGTGCCAGCAGTTACGCGGGAACCGGGGAGCTGTTTTTT. Translated, it gives CASSYAGTGELFF.

This clonotype appeared a few times. The V gene is TRBV7-9, the J gene TRBJ2-1, with a weak D call TRBD2 (5 bases). V was clipped by 7 bases and J by 7 bases, with 17 bases between them. In germline, CDR1 is SEHNR, CDR2 FQNEAQ (reference sequence). The CDR3 has 14 residues. The CDR3 DNA sequence: TGTGCCAGCACCCTTCTGACGGACTGGAATGAGCAGTTCTTC. Residues: CASTLLTDWNEQFF.

A few counts support this clonotype. CDR3 DNA: TGTGCCAGCAGTTTACAGGGGGCCCTCACAGATACGCAGTATTTT. Residues: CASSLQGALTDTQYF. This chain joins TRBV11-1 and TRBJ2-3; TRBD1 matches 9 bases. The trim removed 6 bases at V and 2 bases at J, leaving 6 bases unmatched. Germline CDR1 is SGHAT and CDR2 is FQDESV (reference sequence). The CDR3 loop spans 15 amino acids.

This clonotype was detected only a few times. The chain links TRBV28 to TRBJ2-5; 15 bases agree with TRBD2. The CDR3 has 17 residues. Per the germline V gene, CDR1 is MDHEN and CDR2 is SYDVKM. After removal of 3 bases from V and 4 bases from J, the junction contained 6 bases not matched to a gene. The CDR3 sequence is CASSFWGLAGGRETQYF. CDR3 bases: TGTGCCAGCAGTTTCTGGGGACTAGCGGGGGGCCGAGAGACCCAGTACTTC.

This clonotype was seen only a few times. This chain uses TRBV6-2 or TRBV6-3 with TRBJ2-1; 8 positions match TRBD2. The V gene end was trimmed by 6 bases and the J gene end by 2 bases; junction bases not matched to a gene: 6. Germline assignment: CDR1 MNHEY and CDR2 SVGEGT. The CDR3 has 15 residues. This CDR3 is CASRVSSGTYNEQFF. In nucleotides, the CDR3 is TGTGCCAGCAGGGTGAGTAGCGGGACCTACAATGAGCAGTTCTTC.

This clonotype has a count of ten or more. V and J are TRBV4-2 and TRBJ2-3; the D gene is possibly TRBD1 (6 bases). The CDR3 sequence is 18 residues long. Deletions cut 2 bases from V and 0 bases from J, with 18 bases between. The germline gives CDR1 LGHNA, CDR2 YNFKEQ. CDR3 sequence: CASSQSRPGHLSTDTQYF. CDR3 DNA sequence: TGTGCCAGCAGCCAATCACGACCGGGACACCTTAGCACAGATACGCAGTATTTT.

At least ten counts were recorded for this clonotype. The rearrangement links TRBV28 to TRBJ2-5, with a weak D call TRBD2 (5 bases). V was shortened by 3 bases and J by 5 bases, with 13 bases between the two germline ends. Germline V gene lookup returns CDR1 MDHEN and CDR2 SYDVKM. This CDR3 has 14 amino acids. The CDR3 sequence is CASSLWARRETQYF. The CDR3, as DNA: TGTGCCAGCAGTTTGTGGGCAAGGAGGGAGACCCAGTACTTC.

This clonotype was detected ten times or more. The chain combines TRBV4-1 with TRBJ1-2, with D possibly being TRBD1 (6 bases). The length of the CDR3 is 12 residues. Germline V lookup: CDR1 MGHRA, CDR2 YSYEKL. The germline V and J ends were trimmed by 5 bases and 8 bases, with 12 bases remaining between them. The CDR3 region is CASSKQTGGYTF. Here the CDR3 DNA reads TGCGCCAGCAGCAAACAGACAGGAGGCTACACCTTC.

The chain carries TRBV12-3 or TRBV12-4 and TRBJ2-7; 8 positions agree with TRBD1. This CDR3 is built from 15 residues. The junction had 8 bases not matched to a gene; V was cut back by 5 bases and J by 2 bases. The CDR3 sequence is CASSPGTGFTYEQYF. In nucleotides, the CDR3 is TGTGCCAGCAGTCCGGGGACAGGATTTACCTACGAGCAGTACTTC.

This clonotype was seen a few times. This chain joins TRBV6-2 or TRBV6-3 and TRBJ2-1, with TRBD2 identical over 9 bases. CDR1 and CDR2 (germline): MNHEY, SVGEGT. The CDR3 sequence is 16 residues long. The ends lost 2 bases at V and 2 bases at J; junction bases unmatched: 4. The CDR3, as DNA: TGTGCCAGCAGTTACGCGACTAGCGGCCCCTACAATGAGCAGTTCTTC. Translating it yields CASSYATSGPYNEQFF.

There are a few counts of this clonotype. J is TRBJ2-3 and V is TRBV5-1; no reliable D call. The CDR3 is 11 residues long. Trimming removed 3 bases at V and 8 bases at J, with 7 bases between. Germline loops: CDR1 SGHRS, CDR2 YFSETQ. Here the CDR3 DNA reads TGCGCCAGCAGCTCCGAGCGTACGCAGTATTTT. This sequence encodes CASSSERTQYF.

This clonotype came up a few times. The chain carries TRBV11-2 and TRBJ2-1; 11 nucleotides match TRBD2. The CDR3 loop spans 17 amino acids. The V gene's germline CDR1 is SGHAT and CDR2 FQNNGV. V gave up 3 bases and J gave up 5 bases; unmatched junction bases: 9. CDR3 amino acids: CASSFTSGRALDNEQFF. The CDR3 DNA is TGTGCCAGCAGCTTCACTAGCGGGAGAGCCTTAGACAATGAGCAGTTCTTC.

The chain has TRBV30 and TRBJ2-1; 12 bases line up with TRBD2. Trimming cost V 0 bases and J 7 bases; bases outside gene matches: 7. The CDR3 extends over 16 amino acids. Germline V gene sequence: CDR1 GTSNPN, CDR2 SVGIG (reference sequence). Here the CDR3 reads CAWSVLAGGLDNEQFF. The CDR3 coding sequence is TGTGCCTGGAGTGTTCTAGCGGGAGGGCTCGATAATGAGCAGTTCTTC. The full variable domain, in which reference TRBV30 and TRBJ2-1 provide the parts outside the CDR3, is SQTIHQWPATLVQPVGSPLSLECTVEGTSNPNLYWYRQAAGRGLQLLFYSVGIGQISSEVPQNLSASRPQDRQFILSSKKLLLSDSGFYLCAWSVLAGGLDNEQFFGPGTRLTVL.

With respect to this clonotype: A much larger clone is a single base away; this may be a read error. The genes are TRBV27 and TRBJ2-2; a weak D match, TRBD2 (7 bases). The CDR3 contains 16 residues. Germline V gene sequence: CDR1 MNHEY, CDR2 SMNVEV (reference sequence). V gave up 4 bases and J gave up 2 bases, with 14 bases separating them. CDR3 bases: TGTGCCAGCAGTTACATAGGGGGGGCCAACACCGGGGAGCTGTTTTTT. Residues: CASSYIGGANTGELFF.

This clonotype was seen a handful of times. The chain employs TRBV29-1 and TRBJ2-7, with 7 bases lining up with TRBD1. CDR1 is SQVTM and CDR2 is ANQGSEA in the germline V gene. The length of the CDR3 is 13 residues. After removal of 1 base from V and 3 bases from J, the junction contained 3 bases not matched to a gene. For the CDR3, the DNA is TGCAGCGTTGAAGTCAACAGGGGCTACGAGCAGTACTTC. This codes for CSVEVNRGYEQYF.

This chain links TRBV11-2 with TRBJ2-2; 12 bases fit TRBD1. The CDR3 covers 15 residues. The junction had 3 bases not matched to a gene; V was cut back by 4 bases and J by 6 bases. Germline V gene lookup returns CDR1 SGHAT and CDR2 FQNNGV. CDR3 loop: CASSSRDRGPGELFF. CDR3 nucleotide sequence: TGTGCCAGCAGCTCACGGGACAGGGGGCCCGGGGAGCTGTTTTTT.

The rearrangement joins TRBV2 to TRBJ1-1; D call uncertain. V was trimmed by 6 bases and J by 1 base, leaving 12 bases between them. From germline, CDR1 is SNHLY and CDR2 FYNNEI. The CDR3 totals 14 residues. DNA for the CDR3: TGTGCCAGCAGCACAAAAAATCGGAACACTGAAGCTTTCTTT. It translates to CASSTKNRNTEAFF.

This clonotype was detected a few times. V is TRBV3-1 and J is TRBJ2-7; D unresolved. The CDR3 loop spans 14 amino acids. Deletions cut 0 bases from V and 5 bases from J, with 11 bases between. The germline CDR1 and CDR2 sequences are LGHDT and YNNKEL (reference sequence). CDR3 protein: CASSQDGQWDEQYF. In nucleotides, the CDR3 is TGTGCCAGCAGCCAAGATGGCCAGTGGGACGAGCAGTACTTC.